The sequence of this T cell receptor beta chain was determined in a study of cytomegalovirus exposure and HLA in healthy donors. This clone was observed a single time. Its cognate antigen is unknown. Study-wide results and caveats: Earlier results showed most TCR beta V segments being productive about 90% or about 30% of the time.

Germline V gene data show CDR1 as SGDLS and CDR2 as YYNGEE. With V trimmed by 3 bases and J by 6 bases, 13 bases remained unmatched. There are 16 residues in the CDR3. Primers included in the PCR were 60 Vbeta and 13 Jbeta primers. Sequencing used immunoSEQ multiplex PCR; TCRdb keeps in-frame clones, though not all of them. The sample has 150,000 or so clones; approximately 80% are singletons. Sample: PBMCs. V is TRBV9 and J is TRBJ2-3; TRBD2 matches at 7 bases. The receptor's source is a man aged 25 to 45 in good health and CMV-seropositive. CDR3 in amino acids: CASSAPTPGGTDTQYF. The CDR3 DNA follows: TGTGCCAGCAGCGCGCCCACTCCCGGGGGGACCGATACGCAGTATTTT.